The 10 T cell receptor beta chains given below trace back to one sample, sequenced in a study of shared clonotypes between healthy human individuals. Produced via immunoSEQ multiplex PCR; TCRdb's table is partial and in-frame only. The data hold hundreds of thousands of clones, with around 72% observed a single time. Sequenced material: memory CD4+ T cells sorted from blood. The subset is: CD45RA-negative fraction. The receptors here all came from a woman aged 25 to 39 in good health.

This chain uses TRBV5-1 with TRBJ1-4, with D tentatively TRBD1 (5 bases). The CDR3 is 13 residues long. Per the germline V gene, CDR1 is SGHRS and CDR2 is YFSETQ. Between the trimmed V and J ends, which lost 5 bases and 8 bases, there was a span of 13 bases. The CDR3 region has the DNA TGCGCCAGCAGGGGCAGGGAGGACGAAAAACTGTTTTTT. It is translated as CASRGREDEKLFF.

There are a few counts of this clone. The V call is TRBV7-9, the J call TRBJ2-5; tentative D call: TRBD1 (6 bases). Germline V gene sequence: CDR1 SEHNR, CDR2 FQNEAQ (reference sequence). The V end was cut by 6 bases, the J end by 7 bases, with 21 bases between. This CDR3 has 15 amino acids. The CDR3: CASSSDRLPSGTQYF. The CDR3 DNA reads as TGTGCCAGCAGTTCCGACAGGCTCCCCTCGGGGACCCAGTACTTC. The entire variable domain, with the rest obtained from reference TRBV7-9 and TRBJ2-5, is as follows: DTGVSQNPRHKITKRGQNVTFRCDPISEHNRLYWYRQTLGQGPEFLTYFQNEAQLEKSRLLSDRFSAERPKGSFSTLEIQRTEQGDSAMYLCASSSDRLPSGTQYFGPGTRLLVL.

J is TRBJ2-1 and V is TRBV27; 7 positions match TRBD1. The CDR3 is made up of 13 amino acids. The V gene's germline CDR1 is MNHEY and CDR2 SMNVEV (reference sequence). V trimming: 5 bases; J trimming: 9 bases; junction bases outside the gene matches: 7. CDR3 amino acids: CASSNRGTGEQFF. CDR3 nucleotides: TGTGCCAGCAGTAACAGGGGCACCGGTGAGCAGTTCTTC.

This clone was observed a handful of times. The rearrangement joins TRBV27 to TRBJ2-2; D is undetermined. V was trimmed by 1 base and J by 1 base, leaving 16 bases between them. CDR1 is MNHEY, CDR2 SMNVEV, per germline (reference sequence). The CDR3 length is 18 residues. The CDR3 DNA sequence: TGTGCCAGCAGTTTATTAGGGTTGCCAGCGAGGAACACCGGGGAGCTGTTTTTT. It translates to CASSLLGLPARNTGELFF.

The table lists this clone with a few counts. This rearrangement joins TRBV2 to TRBJ2-5; no clear D. CDR1 is SNHLY and CDR2 is FYNNEI in the germline V gene. The V gene lost 6 bases and the J gene lost 0 bases, with 14 bases spanning the gap. The CDR3 runs to 15 residues. The CDR3 loop reads CASSSRAADQETQYF. The CDR3 region has the DNA TGTGCCAGCAGCAGTCGTGCGGCAGACCAAGAGACCCAGTACTTC.

This clone was found a few times. The rearrangement links TRBV5-8 to TRBJ2-2; D is unresolved. This CDR3 is 14 amino acids long. V was clipped by 1 base and J by 4 bases, with 8 bases between them. Looked up from germline, CDR1 is SGHTS and CDR2 is YDEGEE. Here the CDR3 reads CASSLRDGTGELFF. The CDR3 nucleotides are TGTGCCAGCAGCTTGCGTGATGGCACCGGGGAGCTGTTTTTT. The variable domain in full, with the rest retrieved from reference TRBV5-8 and TRBJ2-2, is EAGVTQSPTHLIKTRGQQATLRCSPISGHTSVYWYQQALGLGLQFLLWYDEGEERNRGNFPPRFSGRQFPNYSSELNVNALELEDSALYLCASSLRDGTGELFFGEGSRLTVL.

In its sample, this clone was seen once. The chain recombines TRBV2 with TRBJ2-1; no reliable D call. Germline lookup yields CDR1 SNHLY and CDR2 FYNNEI. V was pared by 4 bases and J by 3 bases, with 7 bases between. The CDR3 extends over 13 amino acids. The CDR3: CASSVGNYNEQFF. The CDR3 DNA reads TGTGCCAGCAGTGTAGGAAACTACAATGAGCAGTTCTTC. Supplemented by reference TRBV2 and TRBJ2-1, the full variable domain reads EPEVTQTPSHQVTQMGQEVILRCVPISNHLYFYWYRQILGQKVEFLVSFYNNEISEKSEIFDDQFSVERPDGSNFTLKIRSTKLEDSAMYFCASSVGNYNEQFFGPGTRLTVL.

The chain has TRBV11-2 and TRBJ2-5; D perhaps matches TRBD2 (6 bases). Germline CDR1 reads SGHAT; CDR2 reads FQNNGV. Trimming cost V 10 bases and J 5 bases, with 17 bases left between them. This CDR3 spans 13 amino acids. The CDR3 DNA follows: TGTGCCACCAGAAACCAGGGAGGCGAGACCCAGTACTTC. Its translation: CATRNQGGETQYF.

This rearrangement joins TRBV7-8 to TRBJ1-1; D is ambiguous. This CDR3 has 14 amino acids. Germline V gene lookup returns CDR1 SGHVS and CDR2 FQNEAQ. V was cut by 2 bases and J by 5 bases, with 12 bases left in between. CDR3 sequence (DNA): TGTGCCAGCAGCTTAAGTATGGGGAGTACTGAAGCTTTCTTT. It translates to CASSLSMGSTEAFF.

V and J are TRBV7-9 and TRBJ1-4; 8 bases align to TRBD1. With V trimmed by 2 bases and J by 8 bases, 4 bases remained unmatched. Germline V gives CDR1 SEHNR, CDR2 FQNEAQ (reference sequence). The CDR3 covers 14 residues. The CDR3 spells CASSLQGAVEKLFF. The CDR3 nucleotides are TGTGCCAGCAGCTTACAGGGGGCCGTGGAAAAACTGTTTTTT.